The T cell receptor beta chain under discussion was sequenced for a study of cytomegalovirus exposure and HLA in healthy donors. Across the whole study: Among several hundred genotyped donors, around 81% fell in the Caucasian-associated ancestry cluster.

A word on this clone: Its antigen is not known.

Study-wide results and limits: Reported findings show TCR beta sequences accurately forecast HLA-A and HLA-B alleles in most subjects. Trimming of TCR beta V- and J-genes showed a link, identified in a later analysis, to a missense DCLRE1C variant. Presence/absence analyses treated sequencing depth as roughly uniform across donors.

The CDR3 is 15 amino acids. J gave up 5 bases and V 5 bases, and 5 bases lay outside the gene matches. Germline V gene lookup returns CDR1 SGHAT and CDR2 FQNNGV. Primers included in the PCR were 60 Vbeta and 13 Jbeta primers. Some clones are missing from TCRdb's copy, which holds only in-frame ones; the method was immunoSEQ multiplex PCR. The repertoire holds approximately 110,000 clones, with about 70% as singletons. Sequenced input: PBMCs. The J gene is TRBJ2-7, the V gene TRBV11-2; 14 positions match TRBD2. The TCR comes from a woman aged 60 to 75 in good health and CMV-seropositive. The CDR3 sequence is CASSPGTSGSNEQYF. The DNA of the CDR3 is TGTGCCAGCAGCCCGGGGACTAGCGGGAGCAACGAGCAGTACTTC.